These T cell receptor beta chains were read from a single sample in a study of blood T cell repertoires in COVID-19. Profiling relied on immunoSEQ multiplex PCR, and the TCRdb table lists in-frame clones only, not all of them. Here the sample spans over 45,000 clones, around 84% being singletons. Sequencing used peripheral blood. These receptors all come from a human donor in a cohort sampled during active or convalescent COVID-19. Both conserved end residues are part of each CDR3. Each record gives: V gene, D gene, clone size, J gene, CDR3 protein, CDR3 DNA. D genes are given only for firm matches. Size values are once, few and many counts, or a class for expanded clones, and some rows have none.

TRBV4-2	TRBD2	once	TRBJ2-3	CASSQEFKAGGRTDTQYF	TGTGCCAGCAGCCAAGAGTTTAAAGCGGGGGGTCGCACAGATACGCAGTATTTT
TRBV5-5	NA	NA	TRBJ1-3	CASSWGAGISGNTIYF	TGTGCCAGCAGCTGGGGTGCAGGGATCTCTGGAAACACCATATATTTT
TRBV2	NA	NA	TRBJ1-4	CASSEKRSGSEKLFF	TGTGCCAGCAGTGAAAAACGGTCAGGGTCCGAAAAACTGTTTTTT
TRBV9	NA	few	TRBJ2-7	CASSVGPDPRTSGEQYF	TGTGCCAGCAGCGTAGGGCCAGACCCTCGCACTAGTGGGGAGCAGTACTTC
TRBV7-2	NA	few	TRBJ1-1	CASSLRGASIITEAFF	TGTGCCAGCAGTCTCCGGGGGGCGTCTATAATCACTGAAGCTTTCTTT
TRBV4-1	TRBD2	few	TRBJ2-5	CASSQGGLATGETQYF	TGCGCCAGCAGCCAAGGGGGACTAGCGACTGGGGAGACCCAGTACTTC
TRBV28	TRBD1	NA	TRBJ1-2	CASTFGTGNYGYTF	TGTGCCAGCACCTTTGGGACAGGGAACTATGGCTACACCTTC
TRBV7-9	NA	NA	TRBJ2-5	CASSLDGGRFQETQYF	TGTGCCAGCAGCTTAGACGGGGGGCGGTTCCAAGAGACCCAGTACTTC
TRBV28	NA	NA	TRBJ1-3	CASSPGGFGNTIYF	TGTGCCAGCAGTCCTGGGGGGTTCGGAAACACCATATATTTT
TRBV7-3	TRBD2	NA	TRBJ2-2	CASSPPGTSGGGGELFF	TGTGCCAGCAGCCCTCCCGGGACTAGCGGGGGGGGCGGGGAGCTGTTTTTT
TRBV21-1	NA	NA	TRBJ2-3	CASSKVAGSTDTQYF	TGTGCCAGCAGCAAAGTTGCGGGAAGCACAGATACGCAGTATTTT
TRBV7-7	NA	NA	TRBJ2-3	CASSLFPPSTDTQYF	TGTGCTAGCAGCTTATTTCCCCCTAGCACAGATACGCAGTATTTT
TRBV4-3	NA	NA	TRBJ2-6	CASSPAYRLSGANVLTF	TGCGCCAGCAGCCCAGCATATCGACTCTCTGGGGCCAACGTCCTGACTTTC
TRBV6-6	TRBD1	NA	TRBJ1-5	CASRGGQGMDQPQHF	TGTGCCAGCAGGGGCGGACAGGGTATGGATCAGCCCCAGCATTTT
TRBV19	NA	NA	TRBJ1-3	CASSMAGRQTFGNTIYF	TGTGCCAGTAGTATGGCGGGACGGCAGACTTTTGGAAACACCATATATTTT
TRBV3-1/TRBV3-2	TRBD1	NA	TRBJ1-2	CASSQEQGDGYTF	TGTGCCAGCAGCCAAGAACAGGGGGATGGCTACACCTTC
TRBV5-1	TRBD2	NA	TRBJ2-5	CASSPGLAGPGETQYF	TGCGCCAGCAGCCCCGGACTAGCGGGGCCTGGGGAGACCCAGTACTTC
TRBV15	TRBD1	NA	TRBJ2-2	CATSRDLLGTVLTGELFF	TGTGCCACCAGCAGAGATCTGTTGGGGACAGTTCTCACCGGGGAGCTGTTTTTT
TRBV29-1	NA	NA	TRBJ1-1	CSAPGVQGSIAFF	TGCAGCGCCCCGGGGGTTCAGGGTTCGATAGCTTTCTTT
TRBV5-4	TRBD1	many	TRBJ1-1	CASSLVEGAAFF	TGTGCCAGCAGCTTGGTTGAGGGGGCAGCTTTCTTT
TRBV7-2	TRBD1	few	TRBJ2-1	CASIYTAGTGVYNEQFF	TGTGCCAGCATATACACCGCCGGGACAGGGGTCTACAATGAGCAGTTCTTC
TRBV15	TRBD2	NA	TRBJ2-1	CATRDGLAGGNEQFF	TGTGCCACCCGAGATGGCCTAGCGGGGGGCAATGAGCAGTTCTTC
TRBV28	NA	NA	TRBJ2-5	CASSFVGGRTQYF	TGTGCCAGCAGTTTCGTGGGGGGTAGGACCCAGTACTTC
TRBV5-4	NA	NA	TRBJ1-2	CASSLGSGDGYTF	TGTGCCAGCAGCTTGGGATCAGGGGATGGCTACACCTTC
TRBV6-2/TRBV6-3	TRBD2	NA	TRBJ2-3	CASSLSGVTDTQYF	TGTGCCAGCAGTTTAAGCGGGGTCACAGATACGCAGTATTTT
TRBV24-1	TRBD1	few	TRBJ1-2	CATSDETGGGYTF	TGTGCCACCAGTGATGAAACAGGGGGTGGCTACACCTTC
TRBV12-5	TRBD1	NA	TRBJ2-7	CASGSTVGTGGSYEQYF	TGTGCTAGTGGTTCAACGGTCGGGACAGGGGGCAGTTACGAGCAGTACTTC
TRBV20-1	NA	NA	TRBJ2-1	CSAMDRNEQFF	TGCAGTGCTATGGACAGAAATGAGCAGTTCTTC
TRBV19	NA	NA	TRBJ1-2	CASSLRPHGYTF	TGTGCCAGTAGTCTCAGGCCGCACGGCTACACCTTC
TRBV7-8	NA	NA	TRBJ1-5	CASSFGRQGNQPQHF	TGTGCCAGCAGTTTCGGGAGGCAGGGCAATCAGCCCCAGCATTTT
TRBV14	NA	NA	TRBJ2-5	CASSLPELRTQYF	TGTGCCAGCAGCCTACCTGAACTCCGGACCCAGTACTTC
TRBV4-2	NA	NA	TRBJ2-3	CASSLEIFQVESDTQYF	TGTGCCAGCAGCCTCGAAATTTTCCAGGTGGAATCAGATACGCAGTATTTT
TRBV5-1	NA	NA	TRBJ1-6	CASSRAGSSPLHF	TGCGCCAGCAGCCGGGCAGGGTCCTCACCCCTCCACTTT
TRBV29-1	TRBD1	NA	TRBJ2-3	CSVEKGTGNSDTQYF	TGCAGCGTTGAAAAGGGGACAGGGAATTCAGATACGCAGTATTTT
TRBV9	TRBD1	NA	TRBJ2-2	CASSGTGLGTGELFF	TGTGCCAGCAGCGGGACAGGGTTGGGGACCGGGGAGCTGTTTTTT
TRBV6-1	NA	NA	TRBJ1-2	CASSEGTTNYGYTF	TGTGCCAGCAGTGAAGGGACAACTAACTATGGCTACACCTTC
TRBV10-3	TRBD1	NA	TRBJ2-7	CAIRRGTDRTYEQYF	TGTGCCATCAGGCGAGGGACAGACAGAACCTACGAGCAGTACTTC
TRBV28	NA	few	TRBJ1-2	CASSSGRVRVRGYTF	TGTGCCAGCAGTTCCGGAAGGGTCAGGGTTCGGGGCTACACCTTC
TRBV7-2	NA	NA	TRBJ2-6	CASNRGGSGANVLTF	TGTGCCAGCAACCGGGGAGGCTCTGGGGCCAACGTCCTGACTTTC
TRBV5-4	TRBD1	NA	TRBJ1-2	CASSRDRNYGYTF	TGTGCCAGCAGCCGGGACAGGAACTATGGCTACACCTTC
TRBV5-1	NA	NA	TRBJ1-2	CASSFQGLDYGYTF	TGCGCCAGCAGTTTTCAGGGGTTAGACTATGGCTACACCTTC
TRBV6-2/TRBV6-3	TRBD2	once	TRBJ2-3	CASSTAGGSTDTQYF	TGTGCCAGCAGTACAGCGGGGGGTAGCACAGATACGCAGTATTTT
TRBV19	TRBD2	NA	TRBJ2-1	CASSPQGPRLAKQFF	TGTGCCAGTAGCCCCCAAGGCCCGAGACTAGCGAAGCAGTTCTTC
TRBV3-1/TRBV3-2	NA	NA	TRBJ1-1	CASSPMGQKMNTEAFF	TGTGCCAGCAGCCCCATGGGACAAAAAATGAACACTGAAGCTTTCTTT
TRBV6-5	TRBD1	once	TRBJ2-2	CASSRGTAGELFF	TGTGCCAGCAGTCGAGGGACAGCCGGGGAGCTGTTTTTT
TRBV4-3	NA	NA	TRBJ1-2	CASSQDTGRGYTF	TGCGCCAGCAGCCAAGATACAGGGAGAGGCTACACCTTC
TRBV2	NA	NA	TRBJ1-2	CASSPTRQGGVNYGYTF	TGTGCCAGCAGTCCAACCCGGCAGGGCGGGGTGAACTATGGCTACACCTTC
TRBV14	TRBD1	NA	TRBJ1-2	CASSHGTVGYTF	TGTGCCAGCAGCCACGGGACAGTCGGCTACACCTTC
TRBV18	TRBD1	NA	TRBJ2-3	CASSHGGQGLDTQYF	TGTGCCAGCTCACACGGGGGACAGGGCTTAGATACGCAGTATTTT
TRBV24-1	NA	NA	TRBJ2-5	CATSDSGTETQYF	TGTGCCACCAGTGATTCAGGTACCGAGACCCAGTACTTC
TRBV9	TRBD1	NA	TRBJ1-1	CASSVEKENRGLNTEAFF	TGTGCCAGCAGCGTAGAAAAAGAGAACAGGGGGCTGAACACTGAAGCTTTCTTT
TRBV6-5	NA	NA	TRBJ1-1	CASSYSRGTEAFF	TGTGCCAGCAGTTACTCACGGGGTACTGAAGCTTTCTTT